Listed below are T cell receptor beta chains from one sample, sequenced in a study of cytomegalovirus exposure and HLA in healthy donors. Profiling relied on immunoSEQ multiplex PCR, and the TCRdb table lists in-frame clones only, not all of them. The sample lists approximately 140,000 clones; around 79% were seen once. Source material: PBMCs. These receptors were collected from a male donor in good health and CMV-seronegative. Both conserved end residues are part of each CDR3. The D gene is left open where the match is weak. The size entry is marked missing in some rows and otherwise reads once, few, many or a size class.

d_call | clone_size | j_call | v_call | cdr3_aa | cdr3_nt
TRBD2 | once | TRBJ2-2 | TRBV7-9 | CASSFAGGPTPGELFF | TGTGCCAGCAGCTTCGCGGGGGGGCCTACCCCCGGGGAGCTGTTTTTT
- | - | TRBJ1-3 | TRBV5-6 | CASSLGGVSGNTIYF | TGTGCCAGCAGCTTGGGCGGGGTGTCTGGAAACACCATATATTTT
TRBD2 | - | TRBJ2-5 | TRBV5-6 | CARSPVGRGGQETQYF | TGTGCCCGCAGCCCGGTCGGGCGGGGAGGGCAAGAGACCCAGTACTTC
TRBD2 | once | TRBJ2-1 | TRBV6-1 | CASSVRLAVPYNEQFF | TGTGCCAGCAGTGTTCGACTAGCGGTCCCCTACAATGAGCAGTTCTTC
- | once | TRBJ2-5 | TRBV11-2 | CASSLRYTETQYF | TGTGCCAGCAGCTTAAGATACACAGAGACCCAGTACTTC
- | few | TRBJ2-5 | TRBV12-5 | CASGLDILAQYF | TGTGCTAGTGGTTTGGACATCCTGGCCCAGTACTTC
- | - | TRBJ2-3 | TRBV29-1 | CSTMAGAYTDTQYF | TGCAGCACAATGGCAGGGGCCTACACAGATACGCAGTATTTT
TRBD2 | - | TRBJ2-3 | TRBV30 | CAWSVLAGGRNTDTQYF | TGTGCCTGGAGTGTACTAGCGGGAGGGCGGAACACAGATACGCAGTATTTT
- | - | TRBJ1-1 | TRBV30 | CAWSQGLEAEAFF | TGTGCCTGGAGCCAGGGGCTAGAGGCTGAAGCTTTCTTT
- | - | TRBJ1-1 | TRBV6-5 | CASSYGPPNTEAFF | TGTGCCAGCAGTTACGGGCCGCCGAACACTGAAGCTTTCTTT
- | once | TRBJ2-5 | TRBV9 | CASSVGSGLYQETQYF | TGTGCCAGCAGCGTAGGATCGGGGTTGTACCAAGAGACCCAGTACTTC
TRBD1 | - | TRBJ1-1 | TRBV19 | CASLNGGGLGTEAFF | TGTGCCAGCCTGAATGGAGGGGGCCTGGGCACTGAAGCTTTCTTT
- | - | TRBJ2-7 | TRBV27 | CASKRDRSNYEQYF | TGTGCCAGCAAGCGGGACAGGTCGAACTACGAGCAGTACTTC
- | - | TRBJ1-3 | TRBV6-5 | CASSPYFSGNTIYF | TGTGCCAGCAGTCCCTATTTCTCTGGAAACACCATATATTTT
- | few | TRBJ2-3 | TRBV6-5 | CASSYSRNTDTQYF | TGTGCCAGCAGTTACTCGAGGAACACAGATACGCAGTATTTT
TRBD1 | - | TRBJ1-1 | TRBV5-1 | CASSFATGVINTEAFF | TGCGCCAGCAGCTTTGCGACAGGGGTGATAAACACTGAAGCTTTCTTT
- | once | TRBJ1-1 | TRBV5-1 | CASSWDRDKAFF | TGCGCCAGCAGCTGGGACCGGGACAAAGCTTTCTTT
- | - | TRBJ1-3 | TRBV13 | CASSLFRVNTIYF | TGTGCCAGCAGCTTATTTCGGGTGAACACCATATATTTT
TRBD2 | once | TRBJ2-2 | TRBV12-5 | CASDPGLAGSSNTGELFF | TGTGCTAGTGACCCGGGACTAGCGGGCTCATCGAACACCGGGGAGCTGTTTTTT
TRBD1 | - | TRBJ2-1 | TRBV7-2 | CASSPAGTGAHQEQFF | TGTGCCAGCAGCCCGGCCGGGACAGGTGCTCATCAAGAGCAGTTCTTC
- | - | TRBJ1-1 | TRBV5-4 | CASSLPGKVFEAFF | TGTGCCAGCAGCTTGCCAGGGAAGGTCTTTGAAGCTTTCTTT
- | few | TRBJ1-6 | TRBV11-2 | CASSFASIREGSPLHF | TGTGCCAGCAGCTTTGCCTCGATCAGGGAAGGTTCACCCCTCCACTTT
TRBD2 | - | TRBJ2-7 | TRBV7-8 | CASSSGTSVSYEQYF | TGTGCCAGCAGCTCCGGGACTAGTGTCTCCTACGAGCAGTACTTC
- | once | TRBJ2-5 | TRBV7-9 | CASSLVGETQYF | TGTGCCAGCAGCTTAGTCGGAGAGACCCAGTACTTC
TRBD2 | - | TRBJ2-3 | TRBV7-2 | CASSFAGGSTDTQYF | TGTGCCAGCAGCTTCGCGGGGGGAAGCACAGATACGCAGTATTTT
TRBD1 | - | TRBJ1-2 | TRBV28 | CASSFLATGINYGYTF | TGTGCCAGCAGCTTTTTGGCGACAGGGATTAACTATGGCTACACCTTC
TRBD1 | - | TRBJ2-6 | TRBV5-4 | CASSSRQGASGANVLTF | TGTGCCAGCAGCTCCCGACAGGGGGCGTCCGGGGCCAACGTCCTGACTTTC
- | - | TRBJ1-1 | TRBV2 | CASTVGGATEAFF | TGTGCCAGCACTGTGGGGGGGGCCACTGAAGCTTTCTTT
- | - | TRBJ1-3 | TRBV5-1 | CASTSVGGNTIYF | TGCGCCAGCACCAGTGTCGGGGGAAACACCATATATTTT
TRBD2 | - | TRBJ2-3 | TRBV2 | CASNPIGGSGSTDTQYF | TGTGCCAGCAATCCTATCGGGGGGAGTGGGAGCACAGATACGCAGTATTTT
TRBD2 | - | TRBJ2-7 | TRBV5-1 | CASSFLSGGSSYEQYF | TGCGCCAGCAGCTTCCTTAGCGGGGGTAGCTCCTACGAGCAGTACTTC